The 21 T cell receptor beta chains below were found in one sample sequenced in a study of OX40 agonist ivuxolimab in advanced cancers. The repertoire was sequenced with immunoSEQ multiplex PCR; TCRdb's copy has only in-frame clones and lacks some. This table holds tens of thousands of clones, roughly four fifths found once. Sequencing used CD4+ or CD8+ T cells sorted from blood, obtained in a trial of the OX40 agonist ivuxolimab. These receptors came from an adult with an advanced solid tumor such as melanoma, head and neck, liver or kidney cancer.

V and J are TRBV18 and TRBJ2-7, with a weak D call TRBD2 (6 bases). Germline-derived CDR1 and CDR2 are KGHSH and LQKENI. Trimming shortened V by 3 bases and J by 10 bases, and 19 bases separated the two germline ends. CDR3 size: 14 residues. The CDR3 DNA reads TGTGCCAGCTCACCGGGGGGAACGGGAGCCAATCAGTACTTC. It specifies CASSPGGTGANQYF.

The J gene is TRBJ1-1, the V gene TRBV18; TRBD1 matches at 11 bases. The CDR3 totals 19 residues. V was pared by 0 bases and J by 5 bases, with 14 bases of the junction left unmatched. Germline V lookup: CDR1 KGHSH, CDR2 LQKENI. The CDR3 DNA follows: TGTGCCAGCTCACCACCCTCAGGACAGGGGGCCCTAGAGGGTACTGAAGCTTTCTTT. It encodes CASSPPSGQGALEGTEAFF.

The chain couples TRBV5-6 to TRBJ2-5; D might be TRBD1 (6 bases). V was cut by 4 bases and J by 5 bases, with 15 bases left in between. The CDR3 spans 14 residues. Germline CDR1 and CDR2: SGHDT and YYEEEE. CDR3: CASSRGQGRETQYF. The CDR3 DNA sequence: TGTGCCAGCAGCCGAGGTCAGGGGCGCGAGACCCAGTACTTC.

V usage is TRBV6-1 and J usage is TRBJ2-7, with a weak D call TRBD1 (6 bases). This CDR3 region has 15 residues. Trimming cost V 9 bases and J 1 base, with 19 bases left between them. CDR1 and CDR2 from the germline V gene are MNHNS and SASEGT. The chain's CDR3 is CASFSGHSISYEQYF. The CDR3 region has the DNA TGTGCCAGTTTTTCGGGACATTCTATATCCTACGAGCAGTACTTC.

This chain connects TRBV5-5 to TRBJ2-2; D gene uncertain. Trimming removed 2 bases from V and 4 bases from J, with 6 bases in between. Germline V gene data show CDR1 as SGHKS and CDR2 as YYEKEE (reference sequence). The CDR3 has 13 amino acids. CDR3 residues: CASSFDPTGELFF. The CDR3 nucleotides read TGTGCCAGCAGCTTCGACCCCACCGGGGAGCTGTTTTTT.

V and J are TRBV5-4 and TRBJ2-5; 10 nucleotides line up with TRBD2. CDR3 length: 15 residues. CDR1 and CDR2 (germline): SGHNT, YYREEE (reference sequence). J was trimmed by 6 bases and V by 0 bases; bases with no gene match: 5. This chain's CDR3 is CASSLDPGLAKTQYF. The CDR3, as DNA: TGTGCCAGCAGCTTGGACCCGGGACTAGCGAAGACCCAGTACTTC.

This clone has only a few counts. The CDR3 spells CASSGLAGGTGELFF. CDR3 DNA sequence: TGTGCCAGCAGTGGGCTAGCGGGAGGTACCGGGGAGCTGTTTTTT. This chain joins TRBV25-1 and TRBJ2-2, with 11 bases aligning to TRBD2. CDR1 is MGHDK, CDR2 SYGVNS, per germline. The CDR3 has 15 residues. V was clipped by 4 bases and J by 5 bases; unmatched bases: 3.

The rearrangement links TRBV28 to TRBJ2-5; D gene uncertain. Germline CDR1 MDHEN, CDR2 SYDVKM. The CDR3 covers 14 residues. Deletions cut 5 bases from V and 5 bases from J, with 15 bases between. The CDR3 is CASSISMGSETQYF. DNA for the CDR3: TGTGCCAGCAGTATCTCCATGGGATCCGAGACCCAGTACTTC.

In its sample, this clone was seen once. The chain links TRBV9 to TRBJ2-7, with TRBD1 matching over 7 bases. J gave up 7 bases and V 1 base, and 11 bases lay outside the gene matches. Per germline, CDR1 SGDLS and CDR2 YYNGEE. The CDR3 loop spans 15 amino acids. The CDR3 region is CASSVSDRTLGEQYF. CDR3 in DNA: TGTGCCAGCAGCGTATCGGACAGGACGTTGGGGGAGCAGTACTTC.

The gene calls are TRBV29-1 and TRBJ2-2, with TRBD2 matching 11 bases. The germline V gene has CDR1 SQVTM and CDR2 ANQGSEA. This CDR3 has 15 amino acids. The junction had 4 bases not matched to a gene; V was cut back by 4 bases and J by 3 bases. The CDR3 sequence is CSVVAGGKDTGELFF. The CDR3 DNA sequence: TGCAGCGTTGTAGCGGGAGGGAAAGACACCGGGGAGCTGTTTTTT.

This chain's CDR3 is CASSAPALSGANVLTF. CDR3 in DNA: TGTGCCAGCAGCGCCCCCGCCTTATCTGGGGCCAACGTCCTGACTTTC. The rearrangement links TRBV5-4 to TRBJ2-6; no definite D call. The CDR3 totals 16 residues. Germline loops: CDR1 SGHNT, CDR2 YYREEE (reference sequence). The ends were cut back, 4 bases at V and 1 base at J, with 12 bases in the middle. The complete variable domain, with remaining parts taken from reference TRBV5-4 and TRBJ2-6, reads ETGVTQSPTHLIKTRGQQVTLRCSSQSGHNTVSWYQQALGQGPQFIFQYYREEENGRGNFPPRFSGLQFPNYSSELNVNALELDDSALYLCASSAPALSGANVLTFGAGSRLTVL.

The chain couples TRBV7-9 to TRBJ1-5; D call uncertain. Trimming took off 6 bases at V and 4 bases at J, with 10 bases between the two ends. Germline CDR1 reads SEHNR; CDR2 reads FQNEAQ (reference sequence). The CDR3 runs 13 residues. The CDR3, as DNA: TGTGCCAGCAGTCCGCAACAAAATCAGCCCCAGCATTTT. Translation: CASSPQQNQPQHF.

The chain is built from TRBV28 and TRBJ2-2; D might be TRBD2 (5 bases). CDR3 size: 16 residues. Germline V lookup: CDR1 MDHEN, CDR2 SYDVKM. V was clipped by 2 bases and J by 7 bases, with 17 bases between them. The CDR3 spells CASSLNFGGGIGELFF. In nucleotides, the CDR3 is TGTGCCAGCAGTTTAAACTTCGGAGGAGGCATCGGGGAGCTGTTTTTT.

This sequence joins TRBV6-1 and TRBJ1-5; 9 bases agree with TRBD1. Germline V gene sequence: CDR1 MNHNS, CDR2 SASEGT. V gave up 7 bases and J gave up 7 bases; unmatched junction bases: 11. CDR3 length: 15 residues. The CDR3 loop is CASTPGTGFNQPQHF. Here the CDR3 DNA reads TGTGCCAGCACTCCCGGGACAGGGTTTAACCAGCCCCAGCATTTT.

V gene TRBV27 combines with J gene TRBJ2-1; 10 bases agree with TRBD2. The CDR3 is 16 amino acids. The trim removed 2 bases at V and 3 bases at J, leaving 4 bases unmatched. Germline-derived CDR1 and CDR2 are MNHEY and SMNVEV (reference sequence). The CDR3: CASSLKEREGYNEQFF. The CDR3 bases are TGTGCCAGCAGTTTAAAGGAGCGGGAGGGCTACAATGAGCAGTTCTTC.

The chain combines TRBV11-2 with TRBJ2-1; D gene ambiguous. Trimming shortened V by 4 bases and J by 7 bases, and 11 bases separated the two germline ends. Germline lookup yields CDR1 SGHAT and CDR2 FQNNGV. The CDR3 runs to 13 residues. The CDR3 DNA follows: TGTGCCAGCAGCTCCAATTCTGGGAATGAGCAGTTCTTC. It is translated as CASSSNSGNEQFF.

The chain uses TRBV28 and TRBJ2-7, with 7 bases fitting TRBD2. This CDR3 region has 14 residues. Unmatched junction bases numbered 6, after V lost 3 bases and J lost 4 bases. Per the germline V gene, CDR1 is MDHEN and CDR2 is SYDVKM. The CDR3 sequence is CASSFGGTYYEQYF. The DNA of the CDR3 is TGTGCCAGCAGTTTCGGGGGGACCTATTACGAGCAGTACTTC. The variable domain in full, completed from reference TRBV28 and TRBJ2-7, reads DVKVTQSSRYLVKRTGEKVFLECVQDMDHENMFWYRQDPGLGLRLIYFSYDVKMKEKGDIPEGYSVSREKKERFSLILESASTNQTSMYLCASSFGGTYYEQYFGPGTRLTVT.

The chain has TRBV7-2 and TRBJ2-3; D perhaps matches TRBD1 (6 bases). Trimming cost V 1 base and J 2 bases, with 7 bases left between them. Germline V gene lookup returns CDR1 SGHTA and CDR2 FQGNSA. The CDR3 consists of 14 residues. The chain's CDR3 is CASSLGQVTDTQYF. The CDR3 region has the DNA TGTGCCAGCAGCTTAGGACAGGTCACAGATACGCAGTATTTT.

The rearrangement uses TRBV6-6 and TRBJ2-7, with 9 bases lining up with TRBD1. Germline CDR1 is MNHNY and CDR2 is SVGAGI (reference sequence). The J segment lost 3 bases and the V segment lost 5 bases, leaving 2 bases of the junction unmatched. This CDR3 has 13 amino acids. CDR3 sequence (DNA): TGTGCCAGCAGTCGGGACAGGGACTACGAGCAGTACTTC. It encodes CASSRDRDYEQYF.

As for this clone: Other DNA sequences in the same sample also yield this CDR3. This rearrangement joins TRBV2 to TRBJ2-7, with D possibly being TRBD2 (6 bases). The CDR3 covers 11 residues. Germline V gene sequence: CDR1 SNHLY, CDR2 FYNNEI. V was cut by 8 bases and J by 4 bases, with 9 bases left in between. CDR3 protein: CASASDYEQYF. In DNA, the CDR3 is TGTGCCAGCGCTAGCGATTACGAGCAGTACTTC. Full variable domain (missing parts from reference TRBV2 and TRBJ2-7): EPEVTQTPSHQVTQMGQEVILRCVPISNHLYFYWYRQILGQKVEFLVSFYNNEISEKSEIFDDQFSVERPDGSNFTLKIRSTKLEDSAMYFCASASDYEQYFGPGTRLTVT.

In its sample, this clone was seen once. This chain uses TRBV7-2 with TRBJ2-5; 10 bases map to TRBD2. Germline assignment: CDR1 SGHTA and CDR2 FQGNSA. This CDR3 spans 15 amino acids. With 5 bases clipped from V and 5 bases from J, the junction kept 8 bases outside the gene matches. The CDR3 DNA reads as TGTGCCAGCAGCCTATCTAGCGGGAGTTGGGAGACCCAGTACTTC. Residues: CASSLSSGSWETQYF.